Listed below are T cell receptor beta chains from one sample, sequenced in a study of cytomegalovirus exposure and HLA in healthy donors. Assay used: immunoSEQ multiplex PCR; TCRdb lists only in-frame clones, some missing. Among about 160,000 clones listed, 60% to 80% were seen once. Sequencing input: PBMCs. The receptors derive from a man aged 18-30 years in good health and CMV-seropositive. Each CDR3 is given with its conserved first and last residue. The D gene is left open where the match is weak. Size tells how often a clone was seen (once, few, many) or the class of an expanded clone, and some rows leave it out.

CASSLYNSGVDTQYF TGTGCCAGCAGTTTATACAATAGCGGGGTAGATACGCAGTATTTT TRBJ2-3 NA TRBV7-9 TRBD2
CASSWGQDNEKLFF TGCGCCAGCAGCTGGGGACAGGACAATGAAAAACTGTTTTTT TRBJ1-4 NA TRBV5-1 TRBD1
CASSSLSLPGTDTQYF TGCGCCAGCAGCTCCTTATCGCTCCCAGGCACAGATACGCAGTATTTT TRBJ2-3 NA TRBV5-1 NA
CASIGGETNEAFF TGTGCCAGCATAGGAGGGGAGACGAATGAAGCTTTCTTT TRBJ1-1 once TRBV5-4 NA
CASSLVGQGSGTEAFF TGTGCCAGCAGCTTAGTGGGACAGGGTTCAGGCACTGAAGCTTTCTTT TRBJ1-1 NA TRBV7-3 TRBD1
CASSQVPGAGYGYTF TGCGCCAGCAGCCAAGTTCCAGGGGCGGGCTATGGCTACACCTTC TRBJ1-2 NA TRBV4-1 NA
CASSSILAGGTGELFF TGTGCCAGCAGCTCTATACTAGCGGGAGGCACCGGGGAGCTGTTTTTT TRBJ2-2 once TRBV7-2 TRBD2
CASSRRDYGYTF TGTGCCAGTAGTCGCCGGGACTATGGCTACACCTTC TRBJ1-2 once TRBV19 NA
CASSGAPSELGSPLHF TGTGCCAGCAGCGGAGCCCCTTCGGAGTTAGGATCACCCCTCCACTTT TRBJ1-6 NA TRBV9 NA
CASSVDSGTRYEQYF TGTGCCAGCAGCGTAGATTCCGGGACTCGCTACGAGCAGTACTTC TRBJ2-7 NA TRBV9 NA
CASRLAGGWYNEQFF TGTGCCAGCAGACTAGCGGGAGGTTGGTACAATGAGCAGTTCTTC TRBJ2-1 NA TRBV19 TRBD2
CASSQEIGRQHYGYTF TGCGCCAGCAGCCAAGAGATCGGGAGACAGCACTATGGCTACACCTTC TRBJ1-2 NA TRBV4-3 NA